This is a list of T cell receptor beta chains from one sample in a study of blood T cell repertoires in COVID-19. Some clones are missing from TCRdb's copy, which holds only in-frame ones; the method was immunoSEQ multiplex PCR. Of around 120,000 clones in the sample, 55% to 75% were seen once. Sequences were obtained from peripheral blood. These receptors were obtained from a human donor with acute or convalescent COVID-19. The donor label of this sample is uncertain. Each CDR3 is given with its conserved first and last residue. The D gene is left open where the match is weak. A row's size may be missing; if present it is once, few, many or a size class.

D gene	V gene	clone size	J gene	CDR3 DNA	CDR3 protein
NA	TRBV2	NA	TRBJ1-4	TGTGCCAGCAGTGACTTTGAAAAACTGTTTTTT	CASSDFEKLFF
NA	TRBV19	few	TRBJ1-1	TGTGCCAGTAAGAGGAGGCAGGGGATTACTGAAGCTTTCTTT	CASKRRQGITEAFF
NA	TRBV7-9	many	TRBJ2-3	TGTGCCAGCAGCCCGGGTGCCTTTGGACAAAGCCGTACAGATACGCAGTATTTT	CASSPGAFGQSRTDTQYF
TRBD1	TRBV19	NA	TRBJ1-2	TGTGCCAGTAGTATTGGACAGGGTGGTCATGGCTACACCTTC	CASSIGQGGHGYTF
NA	TRBV19	NA	TRBJ1-2	TGTGCCAGTAGTATTCAAGCAGGCAACTATGGCTACACCTTC	CASSIQAGNYGYTF
TRBD2	TRBV30	NA	TRBJ2-3	TGTGCCGTAGCGGGGGCCGCGGCAGATACGCAGTATTTT	CAVAGAAADTQYF
NA	TRBV6-5	NA	TRBJ1-2	TGTGCCACCTACTGGGGGGGGGCGAGTAACTATGGCTACACCTTC	CATYWGGASNYGYTF
TRBD1	TRBV29-1	NA	TRBJ2-3	TGCAGCATGACAGGGGACAGCACAGATACGCAGTATTTT	CSMTGDSTDTQYF
TRBD1	TRBV19	NA	TRBJ1-4	TGTGCCAGTAGTGGAAACAGGGGAACTAATGAAAAACTGTTTTTT	CASSGNRGTNEKLFF
NA	TRBV2	NA	TRBJ2-2	TGTGCCAGCAGTGGGGTAACAGGATCCGGGGAGCTGTTTTTT	CASSGVTGSGELFF
NA	TRBV4-1	NA	TRBJ1-1	TGCGCCAGCAGCCAACTCCCGGGACAGAACACTGAAGCTTTCTTT	CASSQLPGQNTEAFF
NA	TRBV6-5	NA	TRBJ1-5	TGTGCCAGCAATCCAAACAGGGTCGGCAATCAGCCCCAGCATTTT	CASNPNRVGNQPQHF
TRBD1	TRBV27	NA	TRBJ1-6	TGTGCCAGCAGTTTTGACGGGACAGGGAGGTTCGATTCACCCCTCCACTTT	CASSFDGTGRFDSPLHF
NA	TRBV5-5	NA	TRBJ2-1	TGTGCCAGCAGCTTGGGCCAAATGTGGAGCGGGCGAACACTGAATGAGCAGTTCTTC	CASSLGQMWSGRTLNEQFF
NA	TRBV7-2	few	TRBJ2-1	TGTGCCAGCAGCTTAGCGTTGTTCAAAAATGAGCAGTTCTTC	CASSLALFKNEQFF
NA	TRBV5-1	NA	TRBJ2-3	TGCGCCAGCAGCTTGGAATGGGGGGGCAGGCATACGCAGTATTTT	CASSLEWGGRHTQYF
NA	TRBV6-5	NA	TRBJ1-6	TGTGCCAGCAGACAGGGTGGAAATTCACCCCTCCACTTT	CASRQGGNSPLHF
TRBD2	TRBV12-3/TRBV12-4	few	TRBJ2-1	TGTGCCAGCAGTTTCCAGGGAGGGGATGAGCAGTTCTTC	CASSFQGGDEQFF
TRBD1	TRBV13	NA	TRBJ2-1	TGTGCCAGCAGCTTGGGTGGGACAGGGTACAATGAGCAGTTCTTC	CASSLGGTGYNEQFF
TRBD1	TRBV7-2	NA	TRBJ1-4	TGTGCCAGCAGCAGTGGGACAGTCCTTAATGAAAAACTGTTTTTT	CASSSGTVLNEKLFF
TRBD2	TRBV5-1	NA	TRBJ2-7	TGCGCCAGCAGCTTGGCCGGACGGGGGGACGAGCAGTACTTC	CASSLAGRGDEQYF
NA	TRBV4-2	NA	TRBJ1-4	TGTGCCAGCAGCCAAGACTGGACGACAGCGGGGAATACTAATGAAAAACTGTTTTTT	CASSQDWTTAGNTNEKLFF
TRBD2	TRBV18	NA	TRBJ2-7	TGTGCCAGCTCACCTCCTAGCGGCAGCTCCTACGAGCAGTACTTC	CASSPPSGSSYEQYF
NA	TRBV5-1	NA	TRBJ2-1	TGCGCCAGCAGCTCGAGTGGAGGCTACTCCTACAATGAGCAGTTCTTC	CASSSSGGYSYNEQFF